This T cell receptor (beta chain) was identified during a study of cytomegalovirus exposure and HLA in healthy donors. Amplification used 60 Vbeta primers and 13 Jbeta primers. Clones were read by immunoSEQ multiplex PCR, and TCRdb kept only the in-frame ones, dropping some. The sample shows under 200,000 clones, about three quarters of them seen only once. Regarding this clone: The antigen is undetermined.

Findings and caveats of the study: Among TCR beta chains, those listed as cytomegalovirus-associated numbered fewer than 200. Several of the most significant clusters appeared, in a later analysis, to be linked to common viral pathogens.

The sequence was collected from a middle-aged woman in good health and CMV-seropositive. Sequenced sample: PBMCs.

The CDR3 DNA follows: TGCGCCAGCAGCCTCTGGACAGGGGTAGAGAACACTGAAGCTTTCTTT. Residues: CASSLWTGVENTEAFF. The J gene is TRBJ1-1, the V gene TRBV4-3; 9 nucleotides line up with TRBD1. Trimming at V came to 4 bases and at J to 1 base, leaving 7 bases not matched to a gene. The germline CDR1 and CDR2 sequences are LGHNA and YSLEER. This CDR3 contains 16 residues.